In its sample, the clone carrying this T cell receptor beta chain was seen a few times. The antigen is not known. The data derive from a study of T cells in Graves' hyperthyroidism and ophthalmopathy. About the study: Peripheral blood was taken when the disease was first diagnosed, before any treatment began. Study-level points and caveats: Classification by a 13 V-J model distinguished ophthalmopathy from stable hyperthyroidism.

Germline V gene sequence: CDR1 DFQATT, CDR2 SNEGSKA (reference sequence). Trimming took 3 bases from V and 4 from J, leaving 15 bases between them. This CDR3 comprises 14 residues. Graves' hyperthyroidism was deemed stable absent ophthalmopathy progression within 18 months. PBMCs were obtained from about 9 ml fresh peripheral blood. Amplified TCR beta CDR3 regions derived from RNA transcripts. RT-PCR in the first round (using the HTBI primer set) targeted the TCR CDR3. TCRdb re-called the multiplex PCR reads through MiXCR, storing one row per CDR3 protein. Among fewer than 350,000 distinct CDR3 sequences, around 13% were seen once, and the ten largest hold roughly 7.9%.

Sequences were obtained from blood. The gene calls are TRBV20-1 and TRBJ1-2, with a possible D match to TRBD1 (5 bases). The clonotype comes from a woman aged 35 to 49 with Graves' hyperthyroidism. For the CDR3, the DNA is TGCAGTGCTAGCCCCCCCGACAGAGGCTATGGCTACACCTTC. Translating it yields CSASPPDRGYGYTF.